This TCR beta chain was recorded in a study of response to subunit inactivated influenza vaccine. The V gene lost 6 bases and the J gene lost 2 bases, with 11 bases spanning the gap. The germline V gene encodes CDR1 SEHNR and CDR2 FQNEAQ (reference sequence). The CDR3 loop spans 13 amino acids. TCRdb reprocessed the RT-PCR reads with MiXCR, giving one entry per CDR3 protein. The sample has about 570,000 distinct CDR3 sequences, 11% seen once. This sample also belongs to another study, concerning T cells expressing NK-cell markers. As reported in that work: cDNA encoding TCR beta was synthesized via 5'RACE template switching incorporating UMIs. Researchers got TCR beta repertoires out of sorted CD3+CD56+NKG2C+, CD3+CD56+NKG2C- and CD3+CD56-NKG2C+ T cells. The CD3+CD56-NKG2C+ fraction of a handful of donors was likewise dominated by these clonotypes.

Here the sequenced sample was PBMCs from blood, taken on the day of vaccination. This receptor was identified in a man aged 45 to 65 who received an inactivated influenza vaccine. The V call is TRBV7-9, the J call TRBJ2-7, with D maybe TRBD1 (6 bases). CDR3 in amino acids: CASSRTEAYEQYF. CDR3 in DNA: TGTGCCAGCAGTCGGACAGAGGCCTACGAGCAGTACTTC.